This T cell receptor beta chain was recorded in a study of cytomegalovirus exposure and HLA in healthy donors. The PCR ran on 60 Vbeta and 13 Jbeta primers. Repertoires were generated with immunoSEQ multiplex PCR, while TCRdb's copy carries only in-frame clones and drops some. This sample has roughly 160,000 clones, with approximately 70% found just once. The CDR3 loop spans 14 amino acids. V dropped 5 bases and J dropped 3; count of bases not matched to a gene: 7. Germline lookup yields CDR1 MNHEY and CDR2 SMNVEV (reference sequence). The TCR sequence derives from a woman aged 18 to 35 in good health and CMV-seropositive. Sample: PBMCs. The chain carries TRBV27 and TRBJ2-7; TRBD1 matches 7 bases. DNA for the CDR3: TGTGCCAGCAGTACCCTGGGACAGATCTACGAGCAGTACTTC. Translating it yields CASSTLGQIYEQYF.